One and the same sample provided the 19 T cell receptor beta chains below, sequenced in a study of T cells after yellow fever vaccination. TCRdb independently ran MiXCR on the 5' RACE reads; one entry per CDR3 protein. The repertoire holds tens of thousands of distinct CDR3 sequences, with around 7.8% as singletons. The input for sequencing was CD8+ T cells sorted from PBMCs, taken around 10 days after the first yellow fever vaccination. The receptor source for this set is a man younger than 35 who received the YFV17D yellow fever vaccine.

The chain recombines TRBV27 with TRBJ2-1, with 11 positions matching TRBD1. Germline V CDR1 and CDR2: MNHEY, SMNVEV (reference sequence). V was clipped by 3 bases and J by 5 bases; unmatched bases: 3. The length of the CDR3 is 15 residues. Here the CDR3 DNA reads TGTGCCAGCAGTTTCGGGACAGGGGGGAACAATGAGCAGTTCTTC. Protein sequence: CASSFGTGGNNEQFF.

This clonotype was observed a few times. This clone may be a read error of a much larger clone one base away. The chain employs TRBV4-1 and TRBJ1-2; D possibly corresponds to TRBD1 (6 bases). Trimming stripped 3 bases from V and 6 bases from J, with 17 bases between. Germline-derived CDR1 and CDR2 are MGHRA and YSYEKL. CDR3 length: 15 residues. The DNA of the CDR3 is TGCGCCAGCAGCCAGAGGGGGGGAGTTGATAATGGCTACACCTTC. Protein: CASSQRGGVDNGYTF.

This clonotype came up many times. V and J are TRBV2 and TRBJ1-1; D gene uncertain. Trimming stripped 0 bases from V and 7 bases from J, with 9 bases between. Germline V gene lookup returns CDR1 SNHLY and CDR2 FYNNEI. CDR3 size: 13 residues. For the CDR3, the DNA is TGTGCCAGCAGTGAAGCACCGGGGTTTGAAGCTTTCTTT. Translating it yields CASSEAPGFEAFF.

This clonotype was detected ten times or more. The rearrangement joins TRBV6-2 or TRBV6-3 to TRBJ1-1; D gene unclear. CDR3 length equals 13 residues. Germline V lookup: CDR1 MNHEY, CDR2 SVGEGT. V gave up 2 bases and J gave up 4 bases, with 8 bases separating them. CDR3 sequence: CASSYLGITEAFF. In nucleotides, the CDR3 is TGTGCCAGCAGTTACCTCGGGATCACTGAAGCTTTCTTT.

The rearrangement joins TRBV6-5 to TRBJ1-2; D is undetermined. The CDR3 is 14 amino acids. V shed 5 bases and J shed 4 bases, with 14 bases lying between them. CDR1 MNHEY and CDR2 SVGAGI come from the germline V gene. For the CDR3, the DNA is TGTGCCAGCAGTCCCTCGGACTTAGCCTATGGCTACACCTTC. Its translation: CASSPSDLAYGYTF.

This clonotype showed up many times. V is TRBV7-6 and J is TRBJ1-3; TRBD1 agrees at 8 bases. CDR1 is SGHVS and CDR2 is FNYEAQ in the germline V gene. Trimming removed 5 bases from V and 0 bases from J; junction bases left unmatched: 9. The CDR3 length is 17 residues. The CDR3 loop is CASSPGGDRSSGNTIYF. The CDR3 nucleotides are TGTGCCAGCAGCCCAGGTGGGGACAGGAGCTCTGGAAACACCATATATTTT.

This clonotype occurred many times. The rearrangement links TRBV28 to TRBJ2-1; D remains ambiguous. V was cut by 5 bases and J by 7 bases, with 12 bases left in between. The CDR3 length is 13 residues. The V gene's germline CDR1 is MDHEN and CDR2 SYDVKM. For the CDR3, the DNA is TGTGCCAGCAGTCTCCCTTCTGATAATGAGCAGTTCTTC. Protein: CASSLPSDNEQFF. The variable domain in full, completed from reference TRBV28 and TRBJ2-1, reads DVKVTQSSRYLVKRTGEKVFLECVQDMDHENMFWYRQDPGLGLRLIYFSYDVKMKEKGDIPEGYSVSREKKERFSLILESASTNQTSMYLCASSLPSDNEQFFGPGTRLTVL.

The table lists this clonotype with many counts. The chain links TRBV9 to TRBJ2-7; D gene uncertain. The CDR3 has 12 residues. V gave up 0 bases and J gave up 7 bases, with 8 bases separating them. CDR1 is SGDLS, CDR2 YYNGEE, per germline. CDR3 amino acids: CASSVGYGEQYF. CDR3 sequence (DNA): TGTGCCAGCAGCGTAGGCTACGGAGAGCAGTACTTC.

This clonotype appeared a few times. The V gene is TRBV19, the J gene TRBJ2-7; tentative D call: TRBD2 (6 bases). V was shortened by 1 base and J by 4 bases, with 11 bases between the two germline ends. The CDR3 sequence is 14 residues long. CDR1 is LNHDA, CDR2 SQIVND, per germline (reference sequence). The CDR3 loop reads CASSIGSGEYEQYF. CDR3 nucleotides: TGTGCCAGTAGTATAGGCTCGGGGGAATACGAGCAGTACTTC.

This clonotype was counted a few times. This chain uses TRBV6-2 or TRBV6-3 with TRBJ1-2; D is perhaps TRBD1 (6 bases). Looked up from germline, CDR1 is MNHEY and CDR2 is SVGEGT. V lost 7 bases and J 2 bases, leaving 17 bases between the germline ends. CDR3 length: 15 amino acids. Written as DNA, the CDR3 is TGTGCCAGCACCACGAGGGGGTGGATGAACTATGGCTACACCTTC. It encodes CASTTRGWMNYGYTF.

This clonotype was detected a few times. The chain has TRBV27 and TRBJ1-2; D is uncertain. This CDR3 is built from 15 residues. V shed 0 bases and J shed 5 bases, with 13 bases lying between them. CDR1 MNHEY and CDR2 SMNVEV come from the germline V gene (reference sequence). This CDR3 is CASSLSIGVGYGYTF. The CDR3 DNA reads TGTGCCAGCAGTTTATCCATTGGGGTTGGGTATGGCTACACCTTC.

This clonotype was seen many times. The CDR3 nucleotides read TGTGCCAGCAGCGACTGGACAGGGGGCCACGAGCAGTACTTC. Protein sequence: CASSDWTGGHEQYF. This rearrangement joins TRBV7-9 to TRBJ2-7; 11 nucleotides match TRBD1. Germline lookup yields CDR1 SEHNR and CDR2 FQNEAQ (reference sequence). The V segment lost 5 bases and the J segment 5 bases; nucleotides outside the gene matches: 5. The CDR3 is 14 amino acids.

This clonotype was recorded many times. The chain employs TRBV20-1 and TRBJ2-1; 9 positions agree with TRBD2. V trimming: 2 bases; J trimming: 10 bases; junction bases outside the gene matches: 12. CDR1 and CDR2 (germline): DFQATT, SNEGSKA (reference sequence). This CDR3 is built from 15 residues. This CDR3 reads CSARSTGTSFDEQFF. In nucleotides, the CDR3 is TGCAGTGCTAGATCAACCGGGACTAGCTTCGACGAGCAGTTCTTC.

This clonotype came up many times. The chain is built from TRBV11-1 and TRBJ2-7; D unresolved. The CDR3 has 16 amino acids. The V gene lost 1 base and the J gene lost 0 bases, with 13 bases spanning the gap. CDR1 is SGHAT, CDR2 FQDESV, per germline (reference sequence). CDR3 DNA sequence: TGTGCCAGCAGCTTAGTTAACGGCCCCAGCTCCTACGAGCAGTACGTC. Amino acid sequence: CASSLVNGPSSYEQYV.

Many counts were recorded for this clonotype. The chain uses TRBV12-3 or TRBV12-4 and TRBJ2-3; 9 nucleotides align to TRBD1. The CDR3 consists of 15 residues. The trim removed 6 bases at V and 3 bases at J, leaving 7 bases unmatched. The CDR3 is CASSSDRGGTDTQYF. As DNA, the CDR3 is TGTGCCAGCAGCTCGGACAGGGGTGGAACAGATACGCAGTATTTT.

This clonotype was seen ten or more times. The chain employs TRBV20-1 and TRBJ2-3; 15 bases fit TRBD2. This CDR3 region has 14 residues. V dropped 7 bases and J dropped 5; count of bases not matched to a gene: 4. Germline V gene data show CDR1 as DFQATT and CDR2 as SNEGSKA (reference sequence). The CDR3 protein is CSVGTSGGRDTQYF. As DNA, the CDR3 is TGCAGTGTCGGGACTAGCGGGGGGAGAGATACGCAGTATTTT.

This clonotype was detected many times. V and J are TRBV7-8 and TRBJ2-7, with D possibly matching TRBD2 (6 bases). This CDR3 is built from 13 residues. Germline V lookup: CDR1 SGHVS, CDR2 FQNEAQ. V was shortened by 4 bases and J by 6 bases, with 13 bases between the two germline ends. CDR3 coding DNA: TGTGCCAGCAGCTCCTATTCCGGGGGCGAGCAGTACGTC. The encoded protein is CASSSYSGGEQYV.

The sample holds many counts of this clonotype. This rearrangement joins TRBV30 to TRBJ1-5; a weak D match, TRBD1 (6 bases). Trimming took off 4 bases at V and 7 bases at J, with 14 bases between the two ends. The CDR3 runs 13 residues. CDR1 is GTSNPN, CDR2 SVGIG, per germline (reference sequence). DNA of the CDR3: TGTGCCTGGAACGGGGGGCGGGGACAGCCCCAGCATTTT. Amino acid sequence: CAWNGGRGQPQHF. Full variable domain (outside the CDR3, taken from reference TRBV30 and TRBJ1-5): SQTIHQWPATLVQPVGSPLSLECTVEGTSNPNLYWYRQAAGRGLQLLFYSVGIGQISSEVPQNLSASRPQDRQFILSSKKLLLSDSGFYLCAWNGGRGQPQHFGDGTRLSIL.

This clonotype was seen many times. The chain is built from TRBV12-3 or TRBV12-4 and TRBJ2-1; 7 nucleotides agree with TRBD1. This CDR3 region has 16 residues. Trimming cost V 5 bases and J 4 bases; bases outside gene matches: 11. The CDR3 nucleotides are TGTGCCAGCAGTGGGTACCGGGACAGTGGGTACAATGAGCAGTTCTTC. It yields the protein CASSGYRDSGYNEQFF.